Each of the 10 T cell receptor beta chains below was sequenced from the same sample in a study of shared clonotypes between healthy human individuals. Method: immunoSEQ multiplex PCR; TCRdb's copy keeps in-frame clones and lacks some. The sample has some 2.1 million clones; roughly 94% are singletons. Sample: naive CD4+ T cells sorted from blood. The subset is: CD45RA+ positively selected. The receptors come from a man younger than 35 in good health.

The chain recombines TRBV4-1 with TRBJ1-6, with unresolved D. Trimming pared 4 bases from V and 7 bases from J, leaving 17 bases between. The CDR3 extends over 16 amino acids. CDR1 and CDR2 (germline): MGHRA, YSYEKL. Written as DNA, the CDR3 is TGCGCCAGCAGCCCCGTTCGTCTAGGGAACAATTCACCCCTCCACTTT. Protein sequence: CASSPVRLGNNSPLHF.

About this clone: Other DNA sequences in this specimen translate into the identical CDR3. The chain combines TRBV19 with TRBJ2-3, with D possibly TRBD1 on 5 matching bases. V lost 3 bases to trimming and J lost 3 bases, with 7 bases between them. CDR1 is LNHDA, CDR2 SQIVND, per germline (reference sequence). The CDR3 is 13 residues long. CDR3 nucleotide sequence: TGTGCCAGTAGTATCCAGGGAACAGATACGCAGTATTTT. This encodes CASSIQGTDTQYF.

The V call is TRBV7-2, the J call TRBJ2-7; 11 positions match TRBD2. V dropped 4 bases and J dropped 5; count of bases not matched to a gene: 13. This CDR3 has 17 amino acids. Germline-derived CDR1 and CDR2 are SGHTA and FQGNSA. The chain's CDR3 is CASSSGGRLAGRDEQYF. CDR3 nucleotide sequence: TGTGCCAGCAGCTCCGGCGGGCGACTAGCGGGGAGGGACGAGCAGTACTTC.

The rearrangement links TRBV7-2 to TRBJ2-7, with a tentative D call TRBD2 (5 bases). The V end was cut by 9 bases, the J end by 1 base, with 16 bases between. CDR1 is SGHTA, CDR2 FQGNSA, per germline. This CDR3 has 14 residues. The CDR3 is CASERLGSSYEQYF. For the CDR3, the DNA is TGTGCCAGTGAGCGGTTGGGGAGTTCCTACGAGCAGTACTTC.

The CDR3, as DNA: TGCGCCAGCAGCCACCTACTAGCGGGAGTGGGCGAGCAGTACTTC. Translated, it gives CASSHLLAGVGEQYF. The chain links TRBV4-3 to TRBJ2-7, with TRBD2 identical over 11 bases. The CDR3 is 15 residues long. Unmatched junction bases numbered 7, after V lost 3 bases and J lost 6 bases. Germline-derived CDR1 and CDR2 are LGHNA and YSLEER.

The V gene is TRBV5-1, the J gene TRBJ1-3; unclear D gene. With 3 bases removed from V and 0 bases from J, the gap between germline ends came to 10 bases. The CDR3 runs 15 residues. Germline CDR1 and CDR2: SGHRS and YFSETQ. The CDR3 loop is CASSWTTFSGNTIYF. The CDR3, as DNA: TGCGCCAGCAGCTGGACTACCTTCTCTGGAAACACCATATATTTT.

The chain couples TRBV6-5 to TRBJ1-2; tentative D call: TRBD1 (5 bases). Germline V gives CDR1 MNHEY, CDR2 SVGAGI. The V and J ends lost 2 bases and 2 bases respectively, with 12 bases between them. CDR3 length: 15 amino acids. CDR3 residues: CASSYGGMGNYGYTF. In DNA, the CDR3 is TGTGCCAGCAGTTACGGGGGGATGGGAAACTATGGCTACACCTTC.

The gene calls are TRBV2 and TRBJ1-6; D is undetermined. The length of the CDR3 is 12 residues. Trimming removed 1 base at V and 5 bases at J, with 0 bases between. Germline values: CDR1 SNHLY, CDR2 FYNNEI. CDR3 sequence reads: CASSEDNSPLHF. The CDR3 DNA follows: TGTGCCAGCAGTGAAGATAATTCACCCCTCCACTTT.

This sequence joins TRBV11-3 and TRBJ2-7; either TRBD1 or TRBD2 may fit D (5 bases each). V was clipped by 5 bases and J by 5 bases, with 16 bases between them. The CDR3 contains 14 residues. Per the germline V gene, CDR1 is SGHNT and CDR2 is YENEEA. The CDR3 DNA reads as TGTGCCAGCAGCCCCAGGGTGGGGGTCCACGAGCAGTACTTC. Amino acid sequence: CASSPRVGVHEQYF.

This clone has more than one count but fewer than ten. V is TRBV19 and J is TRBJ1-6; tentative D call: TRBD1 (5 bases). V lost 7 bases and J 11 bases, leaving 15 bases between the germline ends. The germline gives CDR1 LNHDA, CDR2 SQIVND (reference sequence). The CDR3 extends over 13 amino acids. The CDR3 nucleotides read TGTGCCAGTACTACGACCCGGGGGGCACCCCTCCACTTT. Translation gives CASTTTRGAPLHF.